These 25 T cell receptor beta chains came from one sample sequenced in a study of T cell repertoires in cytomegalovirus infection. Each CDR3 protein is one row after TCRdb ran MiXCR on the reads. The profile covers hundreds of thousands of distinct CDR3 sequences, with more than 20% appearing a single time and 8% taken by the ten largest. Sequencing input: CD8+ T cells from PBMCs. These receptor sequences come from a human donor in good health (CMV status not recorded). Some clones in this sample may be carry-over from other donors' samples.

CDR3 sequence (DNA): TGTGCCAGCAGGCTGACAGGGGTACCCTACAATGAGCAGTTCTTC. It yields the protein CASRLTGVPYNEQFF. The chain is built from TRBV27 and TRBJ2-1; 8 positions agree with TRBD1. CDR1 MNHEY and CDR2 SMNVEV come from the germline V gene (reference sequence). This CDR3 is built from 15 residues. V lost 6 bases and J lost 2; bases outside the gene matches: 6.

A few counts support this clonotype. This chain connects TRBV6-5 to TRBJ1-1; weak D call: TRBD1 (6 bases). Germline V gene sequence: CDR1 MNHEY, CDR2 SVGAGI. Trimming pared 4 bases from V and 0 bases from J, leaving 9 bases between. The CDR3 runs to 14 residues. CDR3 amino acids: CASSSSGVNTEAFF. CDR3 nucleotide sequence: TGTGCCAGCAGTTCTTCAGGGGTGAACACTGAAGCTTTCTTT.

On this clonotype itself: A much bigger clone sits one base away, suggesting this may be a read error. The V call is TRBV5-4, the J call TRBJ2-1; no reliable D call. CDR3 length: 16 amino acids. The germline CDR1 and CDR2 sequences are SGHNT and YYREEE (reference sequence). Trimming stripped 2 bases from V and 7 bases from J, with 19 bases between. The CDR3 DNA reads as TGTGCCAGCAGCTTAAAAAGTGAATCGGTGGGGAATGAGCAGTTCTTC. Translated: CASSLKSESVGNEQFF.

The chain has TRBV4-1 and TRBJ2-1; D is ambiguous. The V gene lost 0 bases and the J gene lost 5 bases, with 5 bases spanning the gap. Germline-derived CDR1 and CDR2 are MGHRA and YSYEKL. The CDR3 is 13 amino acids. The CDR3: CASSQDINNEQFF. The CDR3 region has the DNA TGCGCCAGCAGCCAAGATATTAACAATGAGCAGTTCTTC.

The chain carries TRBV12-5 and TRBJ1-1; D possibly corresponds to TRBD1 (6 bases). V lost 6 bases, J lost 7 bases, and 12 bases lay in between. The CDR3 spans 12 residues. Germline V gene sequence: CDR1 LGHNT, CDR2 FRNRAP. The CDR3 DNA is TGTGCTAGTGGCTTCGGACAGTTTGAAGCTTTCTTT. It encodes CASGFGQFEAFF.

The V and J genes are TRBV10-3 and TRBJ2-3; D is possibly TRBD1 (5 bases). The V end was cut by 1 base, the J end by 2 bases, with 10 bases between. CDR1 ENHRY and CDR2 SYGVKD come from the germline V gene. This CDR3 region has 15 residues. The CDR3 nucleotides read TGTGCCATCAGTGAGTTGACAGACTCCACAGATACGCAGTATTTT. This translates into CAISELTDSTDTQYF.

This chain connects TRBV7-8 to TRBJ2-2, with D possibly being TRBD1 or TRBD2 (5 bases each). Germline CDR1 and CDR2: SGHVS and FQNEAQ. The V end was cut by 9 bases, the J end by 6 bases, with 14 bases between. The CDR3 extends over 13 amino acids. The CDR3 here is CARSLAGSGELFF. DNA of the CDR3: TGTGCCAGGAGCCTAGCAGGGTCCGGGGAGCTGTTTTTT.

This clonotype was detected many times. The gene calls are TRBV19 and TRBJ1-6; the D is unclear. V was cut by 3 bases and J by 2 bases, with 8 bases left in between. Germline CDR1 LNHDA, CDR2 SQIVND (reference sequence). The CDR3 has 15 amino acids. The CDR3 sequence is CASSIRFTYNSPLHF. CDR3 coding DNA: TGTGCCAGTAGTATTCGGTTTACCTATAATTCACCCCTCCACTTT.

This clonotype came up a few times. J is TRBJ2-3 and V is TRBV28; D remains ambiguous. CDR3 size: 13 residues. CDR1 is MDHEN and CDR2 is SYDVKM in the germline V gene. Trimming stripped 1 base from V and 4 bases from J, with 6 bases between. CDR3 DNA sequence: TGTGCCAGCAGTTTATCTGCGCCAGATACGCAGTATTTT. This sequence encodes CASSLSAPDTQYF.

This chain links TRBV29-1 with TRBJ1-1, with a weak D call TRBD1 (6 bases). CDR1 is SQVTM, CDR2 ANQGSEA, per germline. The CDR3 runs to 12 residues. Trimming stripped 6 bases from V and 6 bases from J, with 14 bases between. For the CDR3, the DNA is TGCAGCGTCGAACAGGGAATCCCTGAAGCTTTCTTT. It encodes CSVEQGIPEAFF. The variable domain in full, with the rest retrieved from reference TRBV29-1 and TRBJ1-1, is SAVISQKPSRDICQRGTSLTIQCQVDSQVTMMFWYRQQPGQSLTLIATANQGSEATYESGFVIDKFPISRPNLTFSTLTVSNMSPEDSSIYLCSVEQGIPEAFFGQGTRLTVV.

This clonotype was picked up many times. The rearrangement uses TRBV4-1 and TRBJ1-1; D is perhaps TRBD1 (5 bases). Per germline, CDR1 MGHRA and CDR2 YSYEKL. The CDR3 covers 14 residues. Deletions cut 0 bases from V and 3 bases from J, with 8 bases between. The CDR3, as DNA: TGCGCCAGCAGCCAAGAGTGGGGGTACACTGAAGCTTTCTTT. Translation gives CASSQEWGYTEAFF.

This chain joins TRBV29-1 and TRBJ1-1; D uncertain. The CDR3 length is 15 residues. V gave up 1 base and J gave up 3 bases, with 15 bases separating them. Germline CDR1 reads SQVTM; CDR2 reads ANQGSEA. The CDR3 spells CSVEGGNLLDTEAFF. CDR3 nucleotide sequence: TGCAGCGTTGAAGGGGGAAACCTACTGGACACTGAAGCTTTCTTT.

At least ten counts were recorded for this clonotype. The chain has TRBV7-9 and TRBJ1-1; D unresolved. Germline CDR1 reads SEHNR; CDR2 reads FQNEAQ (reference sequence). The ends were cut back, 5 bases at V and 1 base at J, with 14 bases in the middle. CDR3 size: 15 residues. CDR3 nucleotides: TGTGCCAGCAGCCCCCCGACGGGGAAGAACACTGAAGCTTTCTTT. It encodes CASSPPTGKNTEAFF.

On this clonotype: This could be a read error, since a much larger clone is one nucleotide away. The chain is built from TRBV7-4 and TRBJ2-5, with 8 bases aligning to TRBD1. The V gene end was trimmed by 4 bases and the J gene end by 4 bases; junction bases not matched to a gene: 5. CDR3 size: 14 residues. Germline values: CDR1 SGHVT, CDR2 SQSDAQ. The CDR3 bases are TGTGCCAGCAGCTCCCGGGACAGGAGAGAGACCCAGTACTTC. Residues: CASSSRDRRETQYF.

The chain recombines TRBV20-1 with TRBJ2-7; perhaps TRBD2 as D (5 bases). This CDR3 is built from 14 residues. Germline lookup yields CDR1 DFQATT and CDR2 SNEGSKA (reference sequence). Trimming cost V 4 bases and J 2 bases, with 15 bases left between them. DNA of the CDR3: TGCAGTGCTACTTTCGGACTGGAAACCTACGAGCAGTACTTC. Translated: CSATFGLETYEQYF.

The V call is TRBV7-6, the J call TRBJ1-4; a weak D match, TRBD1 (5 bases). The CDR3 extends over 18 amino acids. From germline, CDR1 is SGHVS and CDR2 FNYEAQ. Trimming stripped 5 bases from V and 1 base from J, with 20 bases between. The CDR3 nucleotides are TGTGCCAGCAGCCGCGTTGTTTGGGACGGGGGAACTAATGAAAAACTGTTTTTT. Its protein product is CASSRVVWDGGTNEKLFF.

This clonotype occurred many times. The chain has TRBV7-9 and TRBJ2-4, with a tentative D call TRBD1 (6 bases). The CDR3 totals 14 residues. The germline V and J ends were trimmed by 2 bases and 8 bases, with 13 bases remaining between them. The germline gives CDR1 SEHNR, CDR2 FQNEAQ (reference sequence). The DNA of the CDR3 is TGTGCCAGCAGCTTAACGGGGACAAAGGACATTCAGTACTTC. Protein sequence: CASSLTGTKDIQYF.

This CDR3 is CASSFEVTTDTQYF. The CDR3 nucleotides are TGTGCCAGCAGTTTTGAGGTTACCACAGATACGCAGTATTTT. The chain combines TRBV28 with TRBJ2-3; D gene ambiguous. CDR1 and CDR2 from the germline V gene are MDHEN and SYDVKM. Trimming stripped 3 bases from V and 2 bases from J, with 9 bases between. This CDR3 has 14 amino acids.

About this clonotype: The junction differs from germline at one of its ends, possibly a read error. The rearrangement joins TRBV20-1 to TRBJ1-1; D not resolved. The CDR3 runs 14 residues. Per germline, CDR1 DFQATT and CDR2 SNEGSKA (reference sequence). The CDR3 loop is CSAGSGVWNTEAFF. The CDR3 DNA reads TGCAGTGCTGGATCGGGAGTATGGAACACTGAAGCTTTCTTC.

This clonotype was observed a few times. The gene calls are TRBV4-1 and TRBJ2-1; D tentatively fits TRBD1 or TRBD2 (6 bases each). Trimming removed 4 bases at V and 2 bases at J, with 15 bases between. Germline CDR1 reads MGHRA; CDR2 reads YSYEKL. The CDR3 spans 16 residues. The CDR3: CASSPPARGAYNEQFF. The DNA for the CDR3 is TGCGCCAGCAGCCCCCCCGCTAGGGGGGCCTACAATGAGCAGTTCTTC.

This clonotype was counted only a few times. The CDR3 loop is CASGPQGAPPDTQYF. The CDR3 DNA sequence: TGTGCTAGTGGTCCCCAGGGGGCGCCCCCAGATACGCAGTATTTT. This chain connects TRBV12-5 to TRBJ2-3; 8 bases are a match to TRBD1. The length of the CDR3 is 15 residues. Germline CDR1 and CDR2: LGHNT and FRNRAP. The V gene end was trimmed by 5 bases and the J gene end by 4 bases; junction bases not matched to a gene: 8. The entire variable domain, with the rest obtained from reference TRBV12-5 and TRBJ2-3, is as follows: DARVTQTPRHKVTEMGQEVTMRCQPILGHNTVFWYRQTMMQGLELLAYFRNRAPLDDSGMPKDRFSAEMPDATLATLKIQPSEPRDSAVYFCASGPQGAPPDTQYFGPGTRLTVL.

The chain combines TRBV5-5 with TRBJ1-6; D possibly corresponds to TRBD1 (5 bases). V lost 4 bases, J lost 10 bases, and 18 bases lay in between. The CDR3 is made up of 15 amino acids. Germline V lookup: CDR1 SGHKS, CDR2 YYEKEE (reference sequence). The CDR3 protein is CASSKPAGRASPLHF. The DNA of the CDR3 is TGTGCCAGCAGCAAACCGGCAGGGAGAGCGTCACCCCTCCACTTT.

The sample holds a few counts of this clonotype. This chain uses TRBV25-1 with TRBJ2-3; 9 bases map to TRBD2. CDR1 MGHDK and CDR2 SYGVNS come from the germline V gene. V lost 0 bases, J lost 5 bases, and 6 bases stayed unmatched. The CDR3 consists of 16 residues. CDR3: CASSEYKRGAGDTQYF. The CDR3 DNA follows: TGTGCCAGCAGTGAATATAAGCGGGGGGCGGGAGATACGCAGTATTTT.

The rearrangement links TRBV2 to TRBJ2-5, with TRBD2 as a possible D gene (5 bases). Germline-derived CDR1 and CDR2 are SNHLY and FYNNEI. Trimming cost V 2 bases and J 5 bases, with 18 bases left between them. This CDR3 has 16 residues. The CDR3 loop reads CASSEPYSEEMETQYF. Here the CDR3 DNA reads TGTGCCAGCAGTGAACCGTATTCGGAGGAGATGGAGACCCAGTACTTC.

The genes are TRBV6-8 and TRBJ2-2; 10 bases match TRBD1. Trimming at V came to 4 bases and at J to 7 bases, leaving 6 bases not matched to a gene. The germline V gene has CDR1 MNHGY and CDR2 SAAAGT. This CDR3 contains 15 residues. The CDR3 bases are TGTGCCAGCAGTTGGGGGACAGGGGTTGTCGGGGAGCTGTTTTTT. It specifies CASSWGTGVVGELFF.